The 2 T cell receptor beta chains given below trace back to one sample, sequenced in a study of PD-L1 blockade in urothelial cancer (dated by TCRdb to 2016 to 2017). The library relied on the immunoSEQ multiplex PCR assay. TCRdb retrieved this table from immuneACCESS and kept in-frame rearrangements only. Not all clones are present; in checked studies, unresolved V genes account for under half, and no reason is known for the remainder. This sample holds about 110,000 clones; more than 85% were observed only once. Approximately 3.5% of the sample is in the top ten clones. This sample's time point label indicates: peripheral blood 6 weeks after treatment start. The source was PBMCs, collected around atezolizumab (anti-PD-L1) treatment. Source of these receptors: a man between 60 and 75 years old with urothelial cancer.

This clone was observed a single time. The V call is TRBV30, the J call TRBJ1-1; 8 bases agree with TRBD1. The J segment lost 4 bases and the V segment lost 3 bases, leaving 10 bases of the junction unmatched. The CDR3 consists of 15 residues. Germline CDR1 reads GTSNPN; CDR2 reads SVGIG (reference sequence). Here the CDR3 DNA reads TGTGCCTGGAGCGTCCAAGCCGGGACAGGCACTGAAGCTTTCTTT. It codes for CAWSVQAGTGTEAFF.

This clone showed up just once. The chain uses TRBV23-1 and TRBJ2-7, with 9 bases aligning to TRBD1. TRBV23-1 has ORF status, its function being uncertain. The CDR3 totals 16 residues. The V gene end was trimmed by 7 bases and the J gene end by 3 bases; junction bases not matched to a gene: 13. In nucleotides, the CDR3 is TGCGCCAGCACCATAGTACCGGGACAGGGTTTCTACGAGCAGTACTTC. It codes for CASTIVPGQGFYEQYF.